Sequencing of this T cell receptor (beta chain) was carried out in a study of blood T cell repertoires in COVID-19. Overall study context: Whether acute or convalescent, the COVID-19 samples came from the United States, Italy and Spain. T cells, B-cell-depleted T cells, or PBMCs provided the cDNA or gDNA that served as material.

V gave up 5 bases and J gave up 0 bases, with 9 bases separating them. The V gene's germline CDR1 is KGHDR and CDR2 SFDVKD. The CDR3 loop spans 15 amino acids. Patients at the Seattle site were enrolled during active infection and followed longitudinally. Original processing methods: The assay estimated nucleated cells by amplifying reference gene primers. Assay: immunoSEQ multiplex PCR; the TCRdb copy retains only in-frame clones and omits some. V and J calls and clone size are as listed in that table; D and trimming were resolved from the DNA. The data show about 130,000 clones, around 85% seen once.

This chain links TRBV24-1 with TRBJ2-2; D remains unclear. This sequence was found in a woman older than 75 with COVID-19, enrolled during active disease. Sequencing was carried out using peripheral blood. As DNA, the CDR3 is TGTGCCACCAGTGGTTCGGGTGCGAACACCGGGGAGCTGTTTTTT. It is translated as CATSGSGANTGELFF.